A single T cell receptor (beta chain) is shown here with its context. Its antigen is unidentified. This entry is derived from a study of T-cell memory formation after mild COVID-19. Study results and limitations: Pre-infection memory harbored some responding clones, suggesting cross-reactive memory joined.

TCRdb re-derived calls from the 5' RACE reads in MiXCR, one entry per CDR3 protein. The repertoire holds approximately 230,000 distinct CDR3 sequences, roughly 15% seen once, with approximately 3.5% in the top ten. The CDR3 loop spans 15 amino acids. Germline V lookup: CDR1 WSHSY, CDR2 SAAADI. V dropped 3 bases and J dropped 1 base, with 13 bases sitting between them. The genes are TRBV10-2 and TRBJ2-7; D not certain. The sample taken for sequencing was PBMCs or a T cell subset sorted from them (not recorded which). The clonotype originates from a young man who had mild COVID-19 (a few samples of this study predate the infection). Cell type and time point are not known. CDR3: CASSDSPAVSYEQYF. The CDR3 DNA reads as TGCGCCAGCAGTGACAGCCCCGCGGTATCCTACGAGCAGTACTTC.